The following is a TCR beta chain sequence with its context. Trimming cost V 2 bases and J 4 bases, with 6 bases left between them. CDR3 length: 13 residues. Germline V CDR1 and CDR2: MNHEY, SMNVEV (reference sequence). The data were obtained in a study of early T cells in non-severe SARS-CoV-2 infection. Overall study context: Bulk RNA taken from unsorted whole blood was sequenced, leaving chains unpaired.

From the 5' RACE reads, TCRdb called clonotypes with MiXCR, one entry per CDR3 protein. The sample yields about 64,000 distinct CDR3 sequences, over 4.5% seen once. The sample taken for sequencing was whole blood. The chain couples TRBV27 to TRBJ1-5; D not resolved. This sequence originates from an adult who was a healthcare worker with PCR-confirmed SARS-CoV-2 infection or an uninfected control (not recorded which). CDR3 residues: CASSLQINQPQHF. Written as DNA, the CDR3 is TGTGCCAGCAGTTTACAGATAAATCAGCCCCAGCATTTT.